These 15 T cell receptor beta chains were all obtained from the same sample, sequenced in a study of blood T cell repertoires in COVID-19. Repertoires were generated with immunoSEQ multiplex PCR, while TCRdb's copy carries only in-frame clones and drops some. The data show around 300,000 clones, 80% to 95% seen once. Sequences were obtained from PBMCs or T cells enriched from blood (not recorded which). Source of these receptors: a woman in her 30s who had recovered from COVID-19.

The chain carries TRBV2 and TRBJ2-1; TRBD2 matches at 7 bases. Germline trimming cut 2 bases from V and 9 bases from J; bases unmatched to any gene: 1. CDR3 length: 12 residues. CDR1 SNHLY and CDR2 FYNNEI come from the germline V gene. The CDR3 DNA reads TGTGCCAGCAGTGAATCGGGAGGTGAGCAGTTCTTC. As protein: CASSESGGEQFF.

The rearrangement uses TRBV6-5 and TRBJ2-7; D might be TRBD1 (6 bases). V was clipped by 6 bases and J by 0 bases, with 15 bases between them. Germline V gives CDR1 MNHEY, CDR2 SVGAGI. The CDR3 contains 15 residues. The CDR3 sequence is CASRATRDTSYEQYF. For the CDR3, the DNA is TGTGCCAGCAGGGCGACCCGGGACACCTCCTACGAGCAGTACTTC.

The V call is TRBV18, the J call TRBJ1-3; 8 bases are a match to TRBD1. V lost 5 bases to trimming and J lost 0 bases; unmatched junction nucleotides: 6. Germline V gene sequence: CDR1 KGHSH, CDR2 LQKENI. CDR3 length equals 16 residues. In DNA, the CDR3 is TGTGCCAGCTCAGGACAGGGCTCGAGCTCTGGAAACACCATATATTTT. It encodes CASSGQGSSSGNTIYF.

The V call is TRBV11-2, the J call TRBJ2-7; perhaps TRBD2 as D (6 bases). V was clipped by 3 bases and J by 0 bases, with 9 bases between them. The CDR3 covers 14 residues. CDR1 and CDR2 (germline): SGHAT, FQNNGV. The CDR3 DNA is TGTGCCAGCAGCTTTCTGACTAGCTCCTACGAGCAGTACTTC. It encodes CASSFLTSSYEQYF.

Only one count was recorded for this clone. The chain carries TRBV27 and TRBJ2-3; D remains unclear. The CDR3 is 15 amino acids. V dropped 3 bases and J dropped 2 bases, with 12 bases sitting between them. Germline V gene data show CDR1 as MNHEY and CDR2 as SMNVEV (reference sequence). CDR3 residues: CASSFSSRFTDTQYF. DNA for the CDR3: TGTGCCAGCAGTTTTAGTTCACGGTTCACAGATACGCAGTATTTT.

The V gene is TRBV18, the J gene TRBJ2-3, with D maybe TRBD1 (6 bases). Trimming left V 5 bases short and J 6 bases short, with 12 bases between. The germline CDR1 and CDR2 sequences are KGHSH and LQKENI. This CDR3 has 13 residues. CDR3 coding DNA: TGTGCCAGCTCAATAAACAGGGATGATACGCAGTATTTT. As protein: CASSINRDDTQYF.

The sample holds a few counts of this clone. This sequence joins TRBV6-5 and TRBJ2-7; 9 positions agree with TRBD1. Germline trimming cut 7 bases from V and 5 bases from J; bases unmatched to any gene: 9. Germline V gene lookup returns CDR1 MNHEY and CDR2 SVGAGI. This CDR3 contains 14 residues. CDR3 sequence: CASNSGTGMNEQYF. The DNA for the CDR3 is TGTGCCAGCAATTCCGGGACAGGGATGAACGAGCAGTACTTC.

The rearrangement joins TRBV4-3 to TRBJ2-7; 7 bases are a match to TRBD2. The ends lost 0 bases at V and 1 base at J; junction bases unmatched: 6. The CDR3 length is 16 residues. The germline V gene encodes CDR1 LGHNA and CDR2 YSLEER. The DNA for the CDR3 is TGCGCCAGCAGCCAAGATCCCGGACTAGGGTCCTACGAGCAGTACTTC. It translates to CASSQDPGLGSYEQYF.

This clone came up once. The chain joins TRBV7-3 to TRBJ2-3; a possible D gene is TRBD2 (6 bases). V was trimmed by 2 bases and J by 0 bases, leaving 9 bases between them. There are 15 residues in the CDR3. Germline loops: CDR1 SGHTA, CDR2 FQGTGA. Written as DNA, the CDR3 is TGTGCCAGCAGCTTACGGAGGGAGAGCACAGATACGCAGTATTTT. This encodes CASSLRRESTDTQYF.

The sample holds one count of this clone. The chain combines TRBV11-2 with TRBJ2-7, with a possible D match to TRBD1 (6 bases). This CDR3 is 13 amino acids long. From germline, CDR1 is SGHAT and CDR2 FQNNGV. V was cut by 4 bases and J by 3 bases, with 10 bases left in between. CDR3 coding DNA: TGTGCCAGCAGCTACCGGGACAACTACGAGCAGTACTTC. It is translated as CASSYRDNYEQYF.

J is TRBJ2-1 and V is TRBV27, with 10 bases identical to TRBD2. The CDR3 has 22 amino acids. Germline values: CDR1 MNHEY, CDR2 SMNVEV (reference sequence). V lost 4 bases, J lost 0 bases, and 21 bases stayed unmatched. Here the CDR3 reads CASSSKGGTSGISPSSYNEQFF. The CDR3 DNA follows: TGTGCCAGCAGTTCAAAGGGCGGAACTAGCGGGATTTCGCCCAGCTCCTACAATGAGCAGTTCTTC.

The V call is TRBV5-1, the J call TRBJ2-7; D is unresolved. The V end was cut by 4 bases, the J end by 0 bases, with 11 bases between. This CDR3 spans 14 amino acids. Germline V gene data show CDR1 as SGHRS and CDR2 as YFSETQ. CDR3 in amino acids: CASSKATLSYEQYF. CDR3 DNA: TGCGCCAGCAGCAAGGCGACTCTCTCCTACGAGCAGTACTTC.

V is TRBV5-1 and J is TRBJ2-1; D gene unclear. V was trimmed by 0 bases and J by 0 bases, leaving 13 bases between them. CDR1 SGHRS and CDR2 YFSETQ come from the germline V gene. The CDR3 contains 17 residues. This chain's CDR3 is CASSLASTFSSYNEQFF. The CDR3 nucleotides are TGCGCCAGCAGCTTGGCCTCGACTTTCAGCTCCTACAATGAGCAGTTCTTC.

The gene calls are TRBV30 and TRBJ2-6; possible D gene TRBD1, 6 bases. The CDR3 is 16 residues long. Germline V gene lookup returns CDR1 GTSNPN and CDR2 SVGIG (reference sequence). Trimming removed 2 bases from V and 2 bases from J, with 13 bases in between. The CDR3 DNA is TGTGCCTGGAGTCTCTCGAGACAGGCTGGGGCCAACGTCCTGACTTTC. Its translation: CAWSLSRQAGANVLTF.

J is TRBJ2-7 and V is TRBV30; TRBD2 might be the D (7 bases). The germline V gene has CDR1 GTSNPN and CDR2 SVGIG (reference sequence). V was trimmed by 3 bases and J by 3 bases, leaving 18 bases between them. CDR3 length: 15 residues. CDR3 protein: CAWSPRGDTIYEQYF. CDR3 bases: TGTGCCTGGAGCCCACGGGGGGACACAATCTACGAGCAGTACTTC.